This passage covers 7 T cell receptor beta chains from one sample sequenced in a study of blood T cell repertoires in COVID-19. The method was immunoSEQ multiplex PCR; TCRdb's version includes in-frame clones alone and lacks a portion of them. The sample carries around 47,000 clones, about four fifths recorded once. Sequences were obtained from peripheral blood. The source of these receptors is a man aged 65 to 79 with active COVID-19.

The chain employs TRBV2 and TRBJ1-1, with 10 bases identical to TRBD1. The V gene end was trimmed by 4 bases and the J gene end by 11 bases; junction bases not matched to a gene: 7. The CDR3 has 13 residues. Germline CDR1 SNHLY, CDR2 FYNNEI. The CDR3 DNA sequence: TGTGCCAGCAGTGCTGACAGGGGGCGTGAGGCTTTCTTT. Its translation is CASSADRGREAFF.

The chain combines TRBV6-6 with TRBJ2-1; 9 bases are a match to TRBD1. Trimming at V came to 7 bases and at J to 4 bases, leaving 8 bases not matched to a gene. Germline-derived CDR1 and CDR2 are MNHNY and SVGAGI (reference sequence). The CDR3 runs 15 residues. The CDR3 DNA follows: TGTGCCAGCATCCTTGGGACAGGGACTTACAATGAGCAGTTCTTC. Protein sequence: CASILGTGTYNEQFF.

This clone was detected only once. The chain links TRBV4-2 to TRBJ2-5, with a weak D call TRBD1 (6 bases). The germline V gene has CDR1 LGHNA and CDR2 YNFKEQ. The CDR3 spans 14 residues. Between the trimmed V and J ends, which lost 4 bases and 2 bases, there was a span of 11 bases. CDR3 sequence: CASSPQGQQETQYF. For the CDR3, the DNA is TGTGCCAGCAGCCCCCAGGGGCAACAAGAGACCCAGTACTTC.

The chain links TRBV19 to TRBJ1-2, with 7 bases matching TRBD1. The junction had 8 bases not matched to a gene; V was cut back by 0 bases and J by 1 base. The germline V gene encodes CDR1 LNHDA and CDR2 SQIVND (reference sequence). The CDR3 extends over 17 amino acids. The CDR3 loop reads CASSIEPGTAFNYGYTF. The CDR3 DNA is TGTGCCAGTAGTATAGAACCCGGGACAGCTTTTAACTATGGCTACACCTTC.

The rearrangement joins TRBV7-6 to TRBJ2-1; 9 bases agree with TRBD2. The CDR3 has 16 residues. Germline-derived CDR1 and CDR2 are SGHVS and FNYEAQ. After removal of 1 base from V and 9 bases from J, the junction contained 10 bases not matched to a gene. In nucleotides, the CDR3 is TGTGCCAGCAGCTTAGATATGGCGGGGGGGCATACTGAGCAGTTCTTC. Its translation: CASSLDMAGGHTEQFF. Combining the CDR3 with reference TRBV7-6 and TRBJ2-1 gives the whole variable domain GAGVSQSPRYKVTKRGQDVALRCDPISGHVSLYWYRQALGQGPEFLTYFNYEAQQDKSGLPNDRFSAERPEGSISTLTIQRTEQRDSAMYRCASSLDMAGGHTEQFFGPGTRLTVL.

The count of this clone is one. The rearrangement links TRBV29-1 to TRBJ2-1; D might be TRBD2 (6 bases). This CDR3 has 13 residues. The V end was cut by 0 bases, the J end by 8 bases, with 11 bases between. Germline values: CDR1 SQVTM, CDR2 ANQGSEA. CDR3 sequence reads: CSVEDQGLDEQFF. The CDR3 DNA follows: TGCAGCGTTGAAGATCAGGGACTCGATGAGCAGTTCTTC.

The chain employs TRBV10-3 and TRBJ1-2, with 8 bases that match TRBD1. V was pared by 5 bases and J by 6 bases, with 2 bases of the junction left unmatched. Germline V lookup: CDR1 ENHRY, CDR2 SYGVKD. The CDR3 extends over 12 amino acids. The CDR3 protein is CAISPQGDGYTF. CDR3 bases: TGTGCCATCAGTCCACAGGGGGATGGCTACACCTTC.